The clone carrying this T cell receptor beta chain showed up many times. The data originate from a study of blood T cells in healthy people across ages. This CDR3 has 11 amino acids. The germline V gene encodes CDR1 SQVTM and CDR2 ANQGSEA. Trimming took off 7 bases at V and 5 bases at J, with 9 bases between the two ends. Together with a sample-barcoded 5' primer, a J-beta primer mix was included in a second PCR lasting roughly 6 to 12 cycles. TCRdb redid the calling of the 5' RACE reads with MiXCR, one entry per CDR3 protein. The sample has hundreds of thousands of distinct CDR3 sequences, under 55% seen once.

V and J are TRBV29-1 and TRBJ2-1; TRBD2 is a possible D gene (5 bases). Specimen: blood. This TCR derives from a man aged 55-75 years in good health. As DNA, the CDR3 is TGCAGCGCCCGGGGAAACAATGAGCAGTTCTTC. Translation: CSARGNNEQFF.